These 9 T cell receptor beta chains originate from one sample sequenced in a study of T cell changes during pregnancy in multiple sclerosis. Method: immunoSEQ multiplex PCR; TCRdb's copy keeps in-frame clones and lacks some. The table has tens of thousands of clones, under 90% seen once. The material was peripheral blood, obtained after pregnancy. The receptors were sampled from a female donor in good health, enrolled as a control in a pregnancy study.

The chain is built from TRBV30 and TRBJ2-7; 8 bases fit TRBD2. Looked up from germline, CDR1 is GTSNPN and CDR2 is SVGIG (reference sequence). The CDR3 is made up of 13 amino acids. Trimming removed 5 bases from V and 7 bases from J; junction bases left unmatched: 10. The CDR3 here is CAWQAPGGIEQYF. The CDR3 region has the DNA TGTGCCTGGCAAGCCCCGGGGGGGATAGAGCAGTACTTC. The full variable domain, its missing parts supplied by reference TRBV30 and TRBJ2-7, is SQTIHQWPATLVQPVGSPLSLECTVEGTSNPNLYWYRQAAGRGLQLLFYSVGIGQISSEVPQNLSASRPQDRQFILSSKKLLLSDSGFYLCAWQAPGGIEQYFGPGTRLTVT.

This clone was seen ten or more times. The V gene is TRBV6-1, the J gene TRBJ1-2, with TRBD1 identical over 7 bases. Trimming cost V 4 bases and J 0 bases; bases outside gene matches: 11. CDR1 and CDR2 from the germline V gene are MNHNS and SASEGT. This CDR3 has 17 residues. CDR3 in amino acids: CASSVSGDSSANYGYTF. CDR3 coding DNA: TGTGCCAGCAGTGTCTCCGGGGACAGCTCAGCTAACTATGGCTACACCTTC.

V gene TRBV5-1 combines with J gene TRBJ2-1; D not certain. V was shortened by 4 bases and J by 9 bases, with 11 bases between the two germline ends. There are 12 residues in the CDR3. Germline CDR1 reads SGHRS; CDR2 reads YFSETQ. CDR3 amino acids: CASSIKTGEQFF. The DNA for the CDR3 is TGCGCCAGCAGCATTAAAACGGGTGAGCAGTTCTTC.

This chain joins TRBV7-9 and TRBJ2-7; D is unresolved. The CDR3 consists of 12 residues. V was pared by 1 base and J by 6 bases, with 7 bases between. Germline CDR1 and CDR2: SEHNR and FQNEAQ (reference sequence). The CDR3 nucleotides are TGTGCCAGCAGCTTAGATTGGGCCGAGCAGTACTTC. This sequence encodes CASSLDWAEQYF.

J is TRBJ2-3 and V is TRBV7-9; unclear D gene. V was clipped by 0 bases and J by 2 bases, with 9 bases between them. CDR1 and CDR2 (germline): SEHNR, FQNEAQ (reference sequence). The CDR3 is 15 residues long. This chain's CDR3 is CASSLARSATDTQYF. In nucleotides, the CDR3 is TGTGCCAGCAGCTTAGCGAGGTCCGCCACAGATACGCAGTATTTT.

The chain is built from TRBV14 and TRBJ2-7; 9 nucleotides match TRBD2. The trim removed 5 bases at V and 4 bases at J, leaving 6 bases unmatched. The germline V gene encodes CDR1 SGHDN and CDR2 FVKESK. This CDR3 region has 14 residues. The CDR3 DNA reads TGTGCCAGCAGCTCCCTAGCGGGATTATACGAGCAGTACTTC. It is translated as CASSSLAGLYEQYF.

The V and J genes are TRBV27 and TRBJ1-6, with D hard to call. V shed 3 bases and J shed 6 bases, with 12 bases lying between them. In germline, CDR1 is MNHEY, CDR2 SMNVEV (reference sequence). There are 15 residues in the CDR3. The CDR3 bases are TGTGCCAGCAGTTTGCAGGTTTTAGGTAATTCACCCCTCCACTTT. Protein sequence: CASSLQVLGNSPLHF.

J is TRBJ2-1 and V is TRBV11-2; possibly TRBD2 for D (6 bases). V lost 4 bases to trimming and J lost 6 bases, with 13 bases between them. Germline CDR1 reads SGHAT; CDR2 reads FQNNGV. CDR3 length: 14 amino acids. CDR3 amino acids: CASSWGMGGNEQFF. Written as DNA, the CDR3 is TGTGCCAGCAGCTGGGGGATGGGGGGCAATGAGCAGTTCTTC.

The gene calls are TRBV5-1 and TRBJ1-2; D is possibly TRBD1 (5 bases). The CDR3 contains 15 residues. V was cut by 5 bases and J by 8 bases, with 22 bases left in between. CDR1 is SGHRS and CDR2 is YFSETQ in the germline V gene. The CDR3 sequence: CASSNQGIHDGGYTF. DNA for the CDR3: TGCGCCAGCAGTAATCAGGGAATTCATGATGGGGGCTACACCTTC. Variable domain in full (rest from reference TRBV5-1 and TRBJ1-2): KAGVTQTPRYLIKTRGQQVTLSCSPISGHRSVSWYQQTPGQGLQFLFEYFSETQRNKGNFPGRFSGRQFSNSRSEMNVSTLELGDSALYLCASSNQGIHDGGYTFGSGTRLTVV.